This is a list of T cell receptor beta chains from one sample in a study of blood T cell repertoires in COVID-19. TCRdb's table, derived via immunoSEQ multiplex PCR, lists solely in-frame clones and lacks some. The sample records 100,000 to 150,000 clones, 70% to 90% being singletons. Sequenced: peripheral blood. Receptor source: a woman older than 75 with acute or convalescent COVID-19. The CDR3 runs from the conserved cysteine through the conserved F or W. Fields, in order: J gene, V gene, D gene, clone size, CDR3 DNA, CDR3 protein. The D gene is left open where the match is weak. Clone size is not always given. Where it is, it says once, few, many or a class for expanded clones.

TRBJ2-7 | TRBV9 | NA | NA | TGTGCCAGCACCCCCGACCAGGGGCCCCTACTTCCCTACGAGCAGTACTTC | CASTPDQGPLLPYEQYF
TRBJ2-4 | TRBV29-1 | NA | NA | TGCAGCGTAACCTTTGACACCGCCAAAAACATTCAGTACTTC | CSVTFDTAKNIQYF
TRBJ1-2 | TRBV7-9 | TRBD1 | NA | TGTGCCAGCAGCCTACAGGGGGGGTATGGCTACACCTTC | CASSLQGGYGYTF
TRBJ2-1 | TRBV21-1 | NA | NA | TGTGCCAGCAGCAAGGGGGGGACTAGCGGACACAATGAGCAGTTCTTC | CASSKGGTSGHNEQFF
TRBJ1-5 | TRBV9 | NA | NA | TGTGCCAGCCCCGAGCTCTGGGAGATTCAGCCCCAGCATTTT | CASPELWEIQPQHF
TRBJ2-3 | TRBV7-9 | TRBD1 | NA | TGTGCCAGCAGCGAGGGGGCTCCTACCACAGATACGCAGTATTTT | CASSEGAPTTDTQYF
TRBJ2-2 | TRBV5-1 | TRBD2 | NA | TGCGCCAGCAGCTTGGATAGCGGGGGGGCGCTACTCAACACCGGGGAGCTGTTTTTT | CASSLDSGGALLNTGELFF
TRBJ2-7 | TRBV9 | NA | once | TGTGCCAGCAGCGTTGGCGGGGTCTCCTACGAGCAGTACTTC | CASSVGGVSYEQYF
TRBJ1-1 | TRBV23-1 | NA | once | TGCGCCAGCATGGGGGAGGAGGCCCCGAACACTGAAGCTTTCTTT | CASMGEEAPNTEAFF
TRBJ1-2 | TRBV28 | NA | NA | TGTGCCAGCAGAGACCCAGGAGGTCCCTATGGCTACACCTTC | CASRDPGGPYGYTF
TRBJ1-5 | TRBV18 | TRBD1 | NA | TGTGCCAGCTCACGGACAGGGTCTGAGGATCAGCCCCAGCATTTT | CASSRTGSEDQPQHF
TRBJ2-2 | TRBV6-1 | TRBD2 | once | TGTGCCACCTCAATTCTAGCGGGGAGCACCGGGGAGCTGTTTTTT | CATSILAGSTGELFF
TRBJ2-7 | TRBV6-4 | NA | NA | TGTGCCAGCAGTGGGAGGGTCTCCTACGAGCAGTACTTC | CASSGRVSYEQYF
TRBJ2-1 | TRBV6-5 | TRBD2 | NA | TGTGCCAGCAGTTACTCGGTAGCGGGAGGCTACAATGAGCAGTTCTTC | CASSYSVAGGYNEQFF
TRBJ1-6 | TRBV2 | NA | few | TGTGCCAGCACCCTAAAGGAGGGAAGTTCACCCCTCCACTTT | CASTLKEGSSPLHF
TRBJ2-2 | TRBV5-1 | NA | NA | TGCGCCAGCAGCTTGGGGGTTACAGGGACCGGGGAGCTGTTTTTT | CASSLGVTGTGELFF
TRBJ2-7 | TRBV6-5 | TRBD1 | NA | TGTGCCAGCAGGCGTGGGACAGGGGAATTCTACGAGCAGTACTTC | CASRRGTGEFYEQYF
TRBJ2-3 | TRBV7-2 | NA | NA | TGTGCCAGCAGCCCGAGGGTACAAAGCACAGATACGCAGTATTTT | CASSPRVQSTDTQYF
TRBJ1-2 | TRBV7-2 | NA | NA | TGTGCCAGCAGCTTACGGGGGTATGGCTACACCTTC | CASSLRGYGYTF
TRBJ1-2 | TRBV4-1 | TRBD1 | once | TGCGCCAGCAGCCAAGGGGACAGGGGGTATGGCTACACCTTC | CASSQGDRGYGYTF
TRBJ1-5 | TRBV7-2 | TRBD1 | NA | TGTGCCAGCAGCTTAGTCGCAGGGGGTGGTACCAATCAGCCCCAGCATTTT | CASSLVAGGGTNQPQHF
TRBJ1-1 | TRBV27 | NA | NA | TGTGCCAGCAGGCTCACTAAGAACACTGAAGCTTTCTTT | CASRLTKNTEAFF
TRBJ1-5 | TRBV2 | NA | NA | TGTGCCAGCAGTGGGGAAAAGGGGGTTGGACAGCCCCAGCATTTT | CASSGEKGVGQPQHF
TRBJ1-1 | TRBV12-3/TRBV12-4 | TRBD1 | NA | TGTGCCAGCAGTTACGGGACAGGGGCGGAGGCTTTCTTT | CASSYGTGAEAFF
TRBJ2-5 | TRBV11-2 | TRBD2 | NA | TGTGCCAGCAGCTTAGGGACTAGCACAACCCAGTACTTC | CASSLGTSTTQYF
TRBJ2-7 | TRBV29-1 | TRBD2 | NA | TGCAGCGTAGCCCCTAGCGGGAAGGGGGAGCAGTACTTC | CSVAPSGKGEQYF